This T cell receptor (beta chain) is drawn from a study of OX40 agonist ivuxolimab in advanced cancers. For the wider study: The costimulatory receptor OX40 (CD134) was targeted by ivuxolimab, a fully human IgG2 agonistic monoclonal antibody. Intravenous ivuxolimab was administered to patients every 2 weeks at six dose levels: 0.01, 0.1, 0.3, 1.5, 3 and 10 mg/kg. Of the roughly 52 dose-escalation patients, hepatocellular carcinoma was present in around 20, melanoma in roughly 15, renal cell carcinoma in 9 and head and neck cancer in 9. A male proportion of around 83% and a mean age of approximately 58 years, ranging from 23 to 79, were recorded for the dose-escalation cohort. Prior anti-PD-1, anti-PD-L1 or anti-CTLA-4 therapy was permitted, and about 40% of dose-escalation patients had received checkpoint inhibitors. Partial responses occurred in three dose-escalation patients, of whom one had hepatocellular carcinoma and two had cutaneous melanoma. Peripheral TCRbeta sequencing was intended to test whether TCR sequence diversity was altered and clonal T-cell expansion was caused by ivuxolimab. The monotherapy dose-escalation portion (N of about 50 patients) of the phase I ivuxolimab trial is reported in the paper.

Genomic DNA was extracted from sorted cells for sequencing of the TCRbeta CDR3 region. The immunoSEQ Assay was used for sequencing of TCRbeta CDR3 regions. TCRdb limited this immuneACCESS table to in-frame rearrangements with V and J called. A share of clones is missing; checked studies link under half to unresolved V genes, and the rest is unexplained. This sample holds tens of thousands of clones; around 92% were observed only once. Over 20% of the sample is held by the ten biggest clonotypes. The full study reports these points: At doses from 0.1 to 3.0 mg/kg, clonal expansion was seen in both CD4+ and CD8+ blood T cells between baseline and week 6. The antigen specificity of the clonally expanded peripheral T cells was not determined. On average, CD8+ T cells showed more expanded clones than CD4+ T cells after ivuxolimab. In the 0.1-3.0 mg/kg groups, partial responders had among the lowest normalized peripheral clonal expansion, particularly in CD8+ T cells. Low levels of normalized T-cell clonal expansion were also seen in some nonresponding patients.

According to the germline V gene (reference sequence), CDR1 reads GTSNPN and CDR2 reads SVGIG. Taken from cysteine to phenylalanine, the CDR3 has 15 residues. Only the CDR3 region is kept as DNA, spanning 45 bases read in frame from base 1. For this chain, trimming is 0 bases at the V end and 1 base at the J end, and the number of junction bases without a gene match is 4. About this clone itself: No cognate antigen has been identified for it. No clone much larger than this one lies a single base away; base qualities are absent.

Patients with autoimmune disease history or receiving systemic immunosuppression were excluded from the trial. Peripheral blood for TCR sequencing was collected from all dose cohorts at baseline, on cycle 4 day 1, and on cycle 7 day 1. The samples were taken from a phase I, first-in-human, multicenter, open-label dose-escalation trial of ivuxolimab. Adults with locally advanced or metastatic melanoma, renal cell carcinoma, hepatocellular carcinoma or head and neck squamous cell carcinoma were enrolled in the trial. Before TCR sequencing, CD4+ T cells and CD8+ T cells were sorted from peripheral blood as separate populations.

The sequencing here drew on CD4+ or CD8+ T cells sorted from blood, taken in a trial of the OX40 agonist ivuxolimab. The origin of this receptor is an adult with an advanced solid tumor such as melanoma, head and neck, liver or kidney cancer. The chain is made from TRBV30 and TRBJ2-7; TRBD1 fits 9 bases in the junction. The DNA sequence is TGTGCCTGGAGTGTAGGGACAGGGAATTCCTACGAGCAGTACTTC. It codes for CAWSVGTGNSYEQYF. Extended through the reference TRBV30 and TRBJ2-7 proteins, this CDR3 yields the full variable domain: SQTIHQWPATLVQPVGSPLSLECTVEGTSNPNLYWYRQAAGRGLQLLFYSVGIGQISSEVPQNLSASRPQDRQFILSSKKLLLSDSGFYLCAWSVGTGNSYEQYFGPGTRLTVT.